The 14 T cell receptor beta chains below were found in one sample sequenced in a study of OX40 agonist ivuxolimab in advanced cancers. Measured with immunoSEQ multiplex PCR; TCRdb has only the in-frame clones, and not every one. The sample includes about 96,000 clones, approximately 80% of them seen just once. Material: CD4+ or CD8+ T cells sorted from blood, obtained in a trial of the OX40 agonist ivuxolimab. The receptors were gathered from an adult with an advanced solid tumor such as melanoma, head and neck, liver or kidney cancer.

The chain employs TRBV5-4 and TRBJ2-3; 9 bases fit TRBD2. CDR1 SGHNT and CDR2 YYREEE come from the germline V gene (reference sequence). The CDR3 length is 17 residues. Trimming removed 4 bases from V and 4 bases from J; junction bases left unmatched: 13. The CDR3 region has the DNA TGTGCCAGCAGCACCCCCGGGGGCGGGGGGGCCGCAGATACGCAGTATTTT. Translating it yields CASSTPGGGGAADTQYF.

The V and J genes are TRBV5-4 and TRBJ2-7, with D perhaps given as TRBD1 or TRBD2 (6 bases each). The CDR3 is made up of 14 amino acids. With 0 bases removed from V and 2 bases from J, the gap between germline ends came to 9 bases. Germline loops: CDR1 SGHNT, CDR2 YYREEE (reference sequence). CDR3 nucleotide sequence: TGTGCCAGCAGCTTGGGAGGGGGGCCCTACGAGCAGTACTTC. This gives the protein CASSLGGGPYEQYF.

This clone has just a few counts. The chain recombines TRBV7-9 with TRBJ2-5, with D perhaps matching TRBD2 (6 bases). The CDR3 runs 14 residues. The V end was cut by 3 bases, the J end by 5 bases, with 13 bases between. In germline, CDR1 is SEHNR, CDR2 FQNEAQ (reference sequence). CDR3 in amino acids: CASSFQGGMETQYF. CDR3 in DNA: TGTGCCAGCAGCTTCCAGGGAGGAATGGAGACCCAGTACTTC.

The chain joins TRBV19 to TRBJ2-7, with unresolved D. Trimming left V 5 bases short and J 1 base short, with 15 bases between. Germline loops: CDR1 LNHDA, CDR2 SQIVND (reference sequence). The CDR3 consists of 15 residues. CDR3 nucleotides: TGTGCCAGTAGTTCCGTGGGTGTTGGGTCCTACGAGCAGTACTTC. It is translated as CASSSVGVGSYEQYF.

The gene calls are TRBV27 and TRBJ2-7; D may be TRBD1 (6 bases). V was cut by 3 bases and J by 4 bases, with 13 bases left in between. Germline V gene data show CDR1 as MNHEY and CDR2 as SMNVEV (reference sequence). The CDR3 covers 14 residues. The CDR3 DNA reads TGTGCCAGCAGTTTCCTAGGACAGACATACGAGCAGTACTTC. It encodes CASSFLGQTYEQYF.

The V and J genes are TRBV27 and TRBJ2-7, with D perhaps being TRBD1 or TRBD2 (5 bases each). Deletions cut 4 bases from V and 5 bases from J, with 24 bases between. Germline V lookup: CDR1 MNHEY, CDR2 SMNVEV (reference sequence). CDR3 length: 17 amino acids. The CDR3 region is CASSSMPGTSLGHEQYF. DNA of the CDR3: TGTGCCAGCAGTTCCATGCCCGGGACCTCCCTGGGCCACGAGCAGTACTTC.

The V call is TRBV4-1, the J call TRBJ2-7; 10 nucleotides line up with TRBD2. CDR1 is MGHRA and CDR2 is YSYEKL in the germline V gene. CDR3 size: 14 residues. V gave up 5 bases and J gave up 2 bases; unmatched junction bases: 3. The CDR3 nucleotides are TGCGCCAGCAGCAAGGGACTAGCGCCCTACGAGCAGTACTTC. Its translation: CASSKGLAPYEQYF.

The chain has TRBV7-3 and TRBJ1-1, with 11 bases aligning to TRBD1. CDR1 and CDR2 (germline): SGHTA, FQGTGA. The CDR3 covers 15 residues. The junction had 3 bases not matched to a gene; V was cut back by 2 bases and J by 4 bases. CDR3 nucleotides: TGTGCCAGCAGCTTACTGGGACAGGGGGTCACTGAAGCTTTCTTT. This sequence encodes CASSLLGQGVTEAFF.

This chain connects TRBV7-9 to TRBJ1-2; D remains unclear. Germline CDR1 and CDR2: SEHNR and FQNEAQ (reference sequence). The CDR3 length is 16 residues. V was trimmed by 2 bases and J by 0 bases, leaving 13 bases between them. The CDR3 region is CASSLRGPIANYGYTF. Here the CDR3 DNA reads TGTGCCAGCAGCTTAAGAGGACCGATAGCTAACTATGGCTACACCTTC.

The CDR3 coding sequence is TGTGCCTGGAGTGTAATCGGGGGCGGCGTCGAGCAGTTCTTC. Encoded protein: CAWSVIGGGVEQFF. The J gene is TRBJ2-1, the V gene TRBV30; D might be TRBD1 or TRBD2, each matching 6 bases. Germline V gene lookup returns CDR1 GTSNPN and CDR2 SVGIG (reference sequence). This CDR3 is built from 14 residues. V dropped 0 bases and J dropped 10 bases, with 16 bases sitting between them.

This chain connects TRBV4-3 to TRBJ2-7; 7 bases agree with TRBD2. The CDR3 runs 15 residues. Trimming took 3 bases from V and 2 from J; bases not matched to a gene: 7. Germline CDR1 and CDR2: LGHNA and YSLEER. This chain's CDR3 is CASSQTGAGAYEQYF. The CDR3 nucleotides are TGCGCCAGCAGCCAGACCGGGGCGGGGGCCTACGAGCAGTACTTC.

The chain carries TRBV19 and TRBJ2-3, with D perhaps matching TRBD1 or TRBD2 (5 bases each). Trimming shortened V by 4 bases and J by 4 bases, and 15 bases separated the two germline ends. This CDR3 contains 15 residues. Germline V lookup: CDR1 LNHDA, CDR2 SQIVND (reference sequence). The DNA for the CDR3 is TGTGCCAGTAGTAGGGGCGGAGGAGGTCCAGATACGCAGTATTTT. This codes for CASSRGGGGPDTQYF.

This sequence joins TRBV4-2 and TRBJ2-7, with 9 bases lining up with TRBD2. The CDR3 extends over 16 amino acids. V trimming: 0 bases; J trimming: 2 bases; junction bases outside the gene matches: 5. Germline V gene data show CDR1 as LGHNA and CDR2 as YNFKEQ. CDR3 region: CASSQDRLAVAYEQYF. The DNA for the CDR3 is TGTGCCAGCAGCCAAGATCGACTAGCGGTAGCCTACGAGCAGTACTTC.

This clone came up a few times. V is TRBV5-8 and J is TRBJ1-5, with no clear D. Deletions cut 2 bases from V and 0 bases from J, with 15 bases between. CDR3 length: 17 residues. Germline V lookup: CDR1 SGHTS, CDR2 YDEGEE. CDR3 nucleotide sequence: TGTGCCAGCAGCTTCGCCCCGGCGGTGGATAGCAATCAGCCCCAGCATTTT. Translated: CASSFAPAVDSNQPQHF.